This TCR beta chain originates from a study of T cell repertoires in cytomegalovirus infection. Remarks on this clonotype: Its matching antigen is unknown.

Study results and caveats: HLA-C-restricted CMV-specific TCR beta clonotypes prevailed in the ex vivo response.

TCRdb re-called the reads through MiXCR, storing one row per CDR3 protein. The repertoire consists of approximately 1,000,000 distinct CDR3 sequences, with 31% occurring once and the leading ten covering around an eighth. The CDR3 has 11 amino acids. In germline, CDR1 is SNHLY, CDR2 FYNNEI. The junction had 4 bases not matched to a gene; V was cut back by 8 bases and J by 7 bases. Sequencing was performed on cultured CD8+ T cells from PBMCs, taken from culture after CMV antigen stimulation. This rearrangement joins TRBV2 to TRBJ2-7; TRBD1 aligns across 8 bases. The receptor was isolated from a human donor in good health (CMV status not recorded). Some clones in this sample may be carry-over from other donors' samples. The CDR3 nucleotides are TGTGCCAGCCTAGACAGGGGAGAGCAGTACTTC. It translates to CASLDRGEQYF.